Presented here are 9 T cell receptor beta chains from one specimen sequenced in a study of T cell clones after liver transplantation. Generated by immunoSEQ multiplex PCR, the TCRdb table keeps only in-frame clones and is missing some. The data contain around 70,000 clones, about 91% of them seen just once; the ten biggest clones take up 0.95% to 1%. Sequenced material: CD4+ T cells from blood, taken approximately 25 months after liver transplant. The receptors originated from a human patient who received a liver transplant. Some T cells may be graft donor cells.

This clone was observed a single time. The CDR3 here is CASSLVADLPNYGYTF. In DNA, the CDR3 is TGCGCCAGCAGCTTGGTGGCGGACCTACCGAACTATGGCTACACCTTC. This sequence joins TRBV5-1 and TRBJ1-2; D unresolved. V lost 0 bases, J lost 2 bases, and 14 bases lay in between. The CDR3 covers 16 residues. CDR1 SGHRS and CDR2 YFSETQ come from the germline V gene. The full variable domain, in which reference TRBV5-1 and TRBJ1-2 provide the parts outside the CDR3, is KAGVTQTPRYLIKTRGQQVTLSCSPISGHRSVSWYQQTPGQGLQFLFEYFSETQRNKGNFPGRFSGRQFSNSRSEMNVSTLELGDSALYLCASSLVADLPNYGYTFGSGTRLTVV.

The rearrangement joins TRBV7-9 to TRBJ2-7; 8 bases line up with TRBD2. Trimming at V came to 7 bases and at J to 4 bases, leaving 12 bases not matched to a gene. The CDR3 contains 15 residues. Germline V gives CDR1 SEHNR, CDR2 FQNEAQ (reference sequence). Here the CDR3 reads CASTPNRGGSYEQYF. DNA of the CDR3: TGTGCCAGCACTCCAAACCGGGGGGGCTCGTACGAGCAGTACTTC.

The chain joins TRBV5-1 to TRBJ1-4; TRBD1 is a possible D gene (5 bases). Germline V gene data show CDR1 as SGHRS and CDR2 as YFSETQ. The CDR3 has 14 amino acids. The V end was cut by 4 bases, the J end by 5 bases, with 12 bases between. The CDR3 sequence: CASSPGGGNEKLFF. The DNA for the CDR3 is TGCGCCAGCAGCCCCGGTGGGGGGAATGAAAAACTGTTTTTT. The complete variable domain, with remaining parts taken from reference TRBV5-1 and TRBJ1-4, reads KAGVTQTPRYLIKTRGQQVTLSCSPISGHRSVSWYQQTPGQGLQFLFEYFSETQRNKGNFPGRFSGRQFSNSRSEMNVSTLELGDSALYLCASSPGGGNEKLFFGSGTQLSVL.

This clone appeared a single time. The chain employs TRBV6-6 and TRBJ2-5; maybe TRBD2 (5 bases). With 0 bases removed from V and 5 bases from J, the gap between germline ends came to 10 bases. This CDR3 is 14 amino acids long. Germline V gene data show CDR1 as MNHNY and CDR2 as SVGAGI (reference sequence). Here the CDR3 reads CASSYSSRGETQYF. CDR3 coding DNA: TGTGCCAGCAGTTACTCTTCCAGAGGGGAGACCCAGTACTTC.

The J gene is TRBJ2-4, the V gene TRBV28; TRBD1 matches 7 bases. Germline V gene data show CDR1 as MDHEN and CDR2 as SYDVKM. The CDR3 covers 14 residues. With 7 bases clipped from V and 5 bases from J, the junction kept 8 bases outside the gene matches. The CDR3 DNA reads TGTGCCAGCACCACGCCTGGGACAGAAAACATTCAGTACTTC. Protein: CASTTPGTENIQYF.

The V call is TRBV2, the J call TRBJ2-1; perhaps TRBD2 as D (6 bases). CDR3 length equals 15 residues. V was pared by 0 bases and J by 3 bases, with 9 bases between. Germline values: CDR1 SNHLY, CDR2 FYNNEI. CDR3 nucleotide sequence: TGTGCCAGCAGTGAAGCTGGCGGGAACTACAATGAGCAGTTCTTC. Its protein is CASSEAGGNYNEQFF.

The chain joins TRBV7-2 to TRBJ1-1; 7 bases match TRBD1. Germline V CDR1 and CDR2: SGHTA, FQGNSA. With V trimmed by 1 base and J by 4 bases, 6 bases remained unmatched. The CDR3 consists of 15 residues. CDR3 DNA: TGTGCCAGCAGCTTAGATTCAGACAGGGTCACTGAAGCTTTCTTT. This gives the protein CASSLDSDRVTEAFF.

The chain links TRBV7-3 to TRBJ2-5; maybe TRBD2 (7 bases). The CDR3 length is 17 residues. CDR1 and CDR2 (germline): SGHTA, FQGTGA. With 5 bases removed from V and 4 bases from J, the gap between germline ends came to 23 bases. The CDR3: CASSHAGGPSQGETQYF. DNA for the CDR3: TGTGCCAGCAGCCACGCCGGGGGGCCCTCTCAAGGAGAGACCCAGTACTTC.

This chain connects TRBV2 to TRBJ1-5; D not certain. Germline-derived CDR1 and CDR2 are SNHLY and FYNNEI. The CDR3 has 14 amino acids. V was shortened by 6 bases and J by 2 bases, with 11 bases between the two germline ends. The CDR3 region has the DNA TGTGCCAGCAGCGCTGGGATCGGCAATCAGCCCCAGCATTTT. Amino acids: CASSAGIGNQPQHF.